This TCR beta chain originates from a study of OX40 agonist ivuxolimab in advanced cancers. Study context: From about 23 to 85 years was the age range, with a mean of about 56 years, and around 83% were male. The study's findings and limits: Among T cells, CD8+ cells averaged more expanded clones than CD4+ cells. Clonal expansion was seen in CD4+ and CD8+ blood T cells by week 6 at 0.1 to 3.0 mg/kg.

Turning to this clone: The antigen is undetermined.

Sequenced by immunoSEQ multiplex PCR; TCRdb stores in-frame clones only, minus some. Among around 53,000 clones, roughly three quarters were seen once, and the ten largest hold 2% to 3%. Material: CD4+ or CD8+ T cells sorted from blood, obtained in a trial of the OX40 agonist ivuxolimab. The sequence came from an adult with an advanced solid tumor such as melanoma, head and neck, liver or kidney cancer.

The CDR3 spells CASSSGPGQPDIYGYTF. The CDR3 DNA sequence: TGTGCCAGCAGTTCGGGTCCCGGACAGCCAGACATCTATGGCTACACCTTC. V is TRBV27 and J is TRBJ1-2; tentatively, D is TRBD1 (6 bases). CDR1 and CDR2 (germline): MNHEY, SMNVEV (reference sequence). Deletions cut 4 bases from V and 4 bases from J, with 22 bases between. The CDR3 extends over 17 amino acids.